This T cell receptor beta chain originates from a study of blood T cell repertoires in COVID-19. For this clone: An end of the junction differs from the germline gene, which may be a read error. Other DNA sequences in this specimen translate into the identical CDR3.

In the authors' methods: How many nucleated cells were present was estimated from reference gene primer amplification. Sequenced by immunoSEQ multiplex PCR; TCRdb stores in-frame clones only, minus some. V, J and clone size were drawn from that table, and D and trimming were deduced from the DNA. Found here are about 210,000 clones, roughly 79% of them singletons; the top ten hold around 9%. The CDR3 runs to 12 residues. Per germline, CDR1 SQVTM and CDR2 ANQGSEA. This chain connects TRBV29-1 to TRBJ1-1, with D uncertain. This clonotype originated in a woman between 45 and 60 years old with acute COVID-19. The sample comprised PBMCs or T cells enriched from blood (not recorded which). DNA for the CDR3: TGCAGTGTTGATATAACAGTCACGGAAGCTTTCTTT. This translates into CSVDITVTEAFF.